The 9 T cell receptor beta chains presented below share a single source sample, sequenced in a study of blood T cell repertoires in COVID-19. The assay was immunoSEQ multiplex PCR, and TCRdb's table has in-frame clones only and misses some. The sample has fewer than 350,000 clones, about nine tenths seen once. Sequences were obtained from PBMCs or T cells enriched from blood (not recorded which). These TCRs come from a man between 60 and 75 years old who had recovered from COVID-19.

This clone was seen once. The rearrangement uses TRBV5-1 and TRBJ1-3; 8 bases agree with TRBD1. Germline trimming cut 7 bases from V and 2 bases from J; bases unmatched to any gene: 2. The CDR3 runs to 13 residues. The V gene's germline CDR1 is SGHRS and CDR2 YFSETQ. The CDR3 coding sequence is TGCGCCAGCTCGGACAGGGCTGGAAACACCATATATTTT. This translates into CASSDRAGNTIYF.

In the case of this clone: The sample carries other DNA sequences with the same CDR3. The V call is TRBV29-1, the J call TRBJ1-3; perhaps TRBD1 as D (6 bases). Germline CDR1 and CDR2: SQVTM and ANQGSEA. This CDR3 is built from 13 residues. V lost 3 bases and J lost 1, with 7 bases in between. The CDR3 region has the DNA TGCAGCGTTGAGAGGGGGTCTGGAAACACCATATATTTT. Amino acid sequence: CSVERGSGNTIYF.

J is TRBJ1-4 and V is TRBV7-2; D perhaps matches TRBD1 (6 bases). CDR1 and CDR2 (germline): SGHTA, FQGNSA. V shed 2 bases and J shed 4 bases, with 8 bases lying between them. The CDR3 covers 14 residues. Written as DNA, the CDR3 is TGTGCCAGCAGCTTACAGGGGTTTAATGAAAAACTGTTTTTT. This codes for CASSLQGFNEKLFF.

The sample holds a few counts of this clone. The chain uses TRBV28 and TRBJ1-1; TRBD1 matches 9 bases. J lost 1 base, V lost 4 bases, and 4 bases had no gene match. The CDR3 consists of 15 residues. CDR1 MDHEN and CDR2 SYDVKM come from the germline V gene. CDR3 residues: CASSYETGGNTEAFF. The CDR3 DNA sequence: TGTGCCAGCAGTTACGAGACAGGGGGGAACACTGAAGCTTTCTTT.

The chain recombines TRBV5-1 with TRBJ2-1; no clear D gene. The CDR3 has 14 amino acids. V was shortened by 4 bases and J by 8 bases, with 16 bases between the two germline ends. CDR1 is SGHRS, CDR2 YFSETQ, per germline. CDR3 DNA sequence: TGCGCCAGCAGCGATGAGAGGATTGGCTATGAGCAGTTCTTC. Encoded protein: CASSDERIGYEQFF.

The chain couples TRBV29-1 to TRBJ2-2; 7 bases fit TRBD1. V lost 4 bases and J lost 7; bases outside the gene matches: 9. The germline V gene has CDR1 SQVTM and CDR2 ANQGSEA. The CDR3 totals 14 residues. Written as DNA, the CDR3 is TGCAGCGTTGGAAGACAGGGTAGGGACGGGGAGCTGTTTTTT. This codes for CSVGRQGRDGELFF.

This chain links TRBV6-2 or TRBV6-3 with TRBJ2-1, with D tentatively TRBD2 (5 bases). Germline V gives CDR1 MNHEY, CDR2 SVGEGT. Trimming removed 2 bases at V and 3 bases at J, with 11 bases between. The CDR3 is 15 residues long. The DNA of the CDR3 is TGTGCCAGCAGTTACGCCCTAGCAGACTACAATGAGCAGTTCTTC. It codes for CASSYALADYNEQFF.

Details on this clone: A junction end diverges from the germline sequence, so it may reflect a read error. The chain employs TRBV12-3 or TRBV12-4 and TRBJ2-1; D is perhaps TRBD2 (6 bases). CDR3 length equals 13 residues. Here the CDR3 DNA reads TGTGCCAGCAGTTTACAAACCACTAGCCGGTCGATCTTC. Amino acids: CASSLQTTSRSIF.

The rearrangement joins TRBV29-1 to TRBJ1-3; no firm D call. CDR1 is SQVTM and CDR2 is ANQGSEA in the germline V gene. Trimming pared 7 bases from V and 2 bases from J, leaving 9 bases between. This CDR3 is 12 amino acids long. The CDR3 DNA sequence: TGCAGCGCCCAGAAGACTGGAAACACCATATATTTT. Its protein product is CSAQKTGNTIYF.